This is a list of T cell receptor beta chains from one sample in a study of blood T cells in healthy people across ages. TCRdb called the 5' RACE reads again in MiXCR, with one record for every CDR3 protein. The table includes roughly 1.4 million distinct CDR3 sequences, roughly 59% detected once. The sequenced sample consisted of blood. The receptors originated from a man aged 18 to 30 in good health. Both conserved end residues are trimmed from each CDR3. Fields, in order: J gene, V gene, CDR3 protein.

TRBJ2-3,TRBV3-1,ASSQDVAGPARPDTQY
TRBJ2-5,TRBV24-1,ATSDSPSRLAGLQETQY
TRBJ2-1,TRBV29-1,SVDGTSRNEQF
TRBJ2-5,TRBV5-6,ASSLSFREGPVLGETQY
TRBJ1-1,TRBV10-3,AIRDPPKGHTEAF
TRBJ2-7,TRBV12-3/TRBV12-4,ASTIVDSYEQY
TRBJ2-1,TRBV10-3,AISRVAIRSYNEQF
TRBJ2-7,TRBV27,ASRRNDWGQTYEQY
TRBJ2-3,TRBV20-1,SAFGAHTLLDTQY
TRBJ1-2,TRBV5-1,ASSFPRQGGNYGYT
TRBJ2-7,TRBV20-1,SAQGGQDYEQY
TRBJ1-2,TRBV5-6,ASSFGGMGPNYGYT
TRBJ2-7,TRBV5-1,ASSPKREGPYEQY
TRBJ2-5,TRBV4-1,ASSQDRGSGVETQY
TRBJ1-1,TRBV29-1,SAEDSRSEAF
TRBJ2-5,TRBV4-3,ASSQARDPKYQETQY
TRBJ1-5,TRBV6-5,ASSYSGSSNQPQH
TRBJ2-7,TRBV7-2,ASSLEVGRAYEQY